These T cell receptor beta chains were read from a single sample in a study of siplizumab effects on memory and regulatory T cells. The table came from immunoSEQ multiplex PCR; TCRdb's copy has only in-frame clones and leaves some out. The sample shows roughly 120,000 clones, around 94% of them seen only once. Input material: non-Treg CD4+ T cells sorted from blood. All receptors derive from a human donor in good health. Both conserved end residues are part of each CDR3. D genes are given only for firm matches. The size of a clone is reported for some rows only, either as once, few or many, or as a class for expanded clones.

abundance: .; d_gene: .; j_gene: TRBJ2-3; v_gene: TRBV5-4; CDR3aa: CASSTKGGPDTQYF; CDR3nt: TGTGCCAGCAGCACGAAAGGAGGCCCAGATACGCAGTATTTT
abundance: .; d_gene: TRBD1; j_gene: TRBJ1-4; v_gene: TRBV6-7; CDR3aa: CASSYSCETGPTTNEKLFF; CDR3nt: TGTGCCAGCAGTTACTCGTGTGAGACAGGGCCCACAACTAATGAAAAACTGTTTTTT
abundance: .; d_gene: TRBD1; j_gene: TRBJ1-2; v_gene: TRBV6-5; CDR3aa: CASKMGQATWGYTF; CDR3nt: TGTGCCAGCAAAATGGGACAGGCAACTTGGGGCTACACCTTC
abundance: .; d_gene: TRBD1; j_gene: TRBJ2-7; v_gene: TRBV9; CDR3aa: CASSVGGQSNYEQYF; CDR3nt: TGTGCCAGCAGCGTAGGGGGACAGTCCAACTACGAGCAGTACTTC
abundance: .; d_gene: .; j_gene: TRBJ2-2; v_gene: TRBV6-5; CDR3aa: CASRMGVHGELFF; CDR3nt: TGTGCCAGCAGGATGGGGGTACACGGGGAGCTGTTTTTT
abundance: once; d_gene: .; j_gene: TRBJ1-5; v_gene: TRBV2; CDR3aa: CASSDPGTGSNQPQHF; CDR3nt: TGTGCCAGCAGTGACCCAGGGACTGGTAGCAATCAGCCCCAGCATTTT
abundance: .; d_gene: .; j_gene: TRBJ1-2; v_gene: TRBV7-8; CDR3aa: CASSLAGNYGYTF; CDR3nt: TGTGCCAGCAGCTTAGCAGGCAACTATGGCTACACCTTC
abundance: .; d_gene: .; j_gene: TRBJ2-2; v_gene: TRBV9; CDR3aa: CASSVAAFPNTGELFF; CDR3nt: TGTGCCAGCAGCGTAGCGGCATTCCCCAACACCGGGGAGCTGTTTTTT
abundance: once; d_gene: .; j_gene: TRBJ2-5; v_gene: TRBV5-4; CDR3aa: CASSFSYQETQYF; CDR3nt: TGTGCCAGCAGCTTCTCGTATCAAGAGACCCAGTACTTC
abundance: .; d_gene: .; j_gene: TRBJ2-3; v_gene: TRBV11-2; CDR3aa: CASSYFSSTDTQYF; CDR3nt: TGTGCCAGCAGCTATTTTAGTAGCACAGATACGCAGTATTTT
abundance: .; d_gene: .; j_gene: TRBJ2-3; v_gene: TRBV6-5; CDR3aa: CASSSDWSSTDTQYF; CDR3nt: TGTGCCAGCAGTTCGGACTGGTCTAGCACAGATACGCAGTATTTT
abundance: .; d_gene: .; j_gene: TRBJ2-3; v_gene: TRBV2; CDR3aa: CASSETGAATDTQYF; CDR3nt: TGTGCCAGCAGTGAAACGGGCGCCGCCACAGATACGCAGTATTTT
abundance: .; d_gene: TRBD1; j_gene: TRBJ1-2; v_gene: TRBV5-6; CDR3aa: CASIDRGSYGYTF; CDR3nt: TGTGCCAGCATTGACAGGGGATCCTATGGCTACACCTTC
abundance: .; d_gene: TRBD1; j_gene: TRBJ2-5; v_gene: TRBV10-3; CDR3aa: CAISRQGGETQYF; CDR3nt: TGTGCCATCAGTCGACAGGGGGGAGAGACCCAGTACTTC
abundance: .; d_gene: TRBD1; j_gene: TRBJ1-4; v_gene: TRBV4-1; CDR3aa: CASSQRQGAPKLFF; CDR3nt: TGCGCCAGCAGCCAGCGACAGGGGGCCCCAAAACTGTTTTTT
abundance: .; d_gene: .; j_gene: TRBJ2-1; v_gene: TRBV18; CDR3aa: CASSPNRDSEQFF; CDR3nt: TGTGCCAGCTCACCTAACAGGGATTCTGAGCAGTTCTTC
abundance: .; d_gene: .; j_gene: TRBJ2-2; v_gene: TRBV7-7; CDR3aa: CASSLTNTGELFF; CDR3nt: TGTGCCAGCAGCTTAACGAACACCGGGGAGCTGTTTTTT
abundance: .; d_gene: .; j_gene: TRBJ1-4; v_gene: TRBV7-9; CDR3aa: CASSSTRGNEKLFF; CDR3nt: TGTGCCAGCAGCTCAACCCGGGGAAATGAAAAACTGTTTTTT
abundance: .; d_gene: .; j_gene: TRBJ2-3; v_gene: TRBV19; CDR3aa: CASRGGLSTDTQYF; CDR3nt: TGTGCCAGTAGGGGGGGACTGAGCACAGATACGCAGTATTTT
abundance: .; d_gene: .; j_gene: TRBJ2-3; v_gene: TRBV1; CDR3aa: CTSSQPPPRTSGDVADTQYF; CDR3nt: TGCACCAGCAGCCAACCACCCCCACGGACTAGCGGAGATGTTGCAGATACGCAGTATTTT
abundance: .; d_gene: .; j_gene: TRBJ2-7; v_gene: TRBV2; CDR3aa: CASSVYEQYF; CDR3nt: TGTGCCAGCAGTGTCTACGAGCAGTACTTC
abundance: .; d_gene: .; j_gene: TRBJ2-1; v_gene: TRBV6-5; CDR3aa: CASRPGGLGDNEQFF; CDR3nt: TGTGCCAGCAGGCCCGGTGGTCTAGGGGACAATGAGCAGTTCTTC
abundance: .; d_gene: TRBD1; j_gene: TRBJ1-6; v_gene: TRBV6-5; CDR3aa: CASSYSDRADSPLHF; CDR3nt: TGTGCCAGCAGTTACTCGGACAGGGCTGATTCACCCCTCCACTTT
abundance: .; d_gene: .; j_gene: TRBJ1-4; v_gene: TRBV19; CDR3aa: CASSILGTPLSEKLFF; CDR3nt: TGTGCCAGTAGTATACTGGGGACCCCCCTCAGTGAAAAACTGTTTTTT
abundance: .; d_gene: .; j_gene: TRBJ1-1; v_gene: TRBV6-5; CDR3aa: CASSGDMMNTEAFF; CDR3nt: TGTGCCAGCAGTGGCGACATGATGAACACTGAAGCTTTCTTT
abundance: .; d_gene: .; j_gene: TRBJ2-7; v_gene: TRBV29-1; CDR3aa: CSVDLQGSVGHEQYF; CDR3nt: TGCAGCGTAGACCTACAGGGCTCCGTGGGCCACGAGCAGTACTTC
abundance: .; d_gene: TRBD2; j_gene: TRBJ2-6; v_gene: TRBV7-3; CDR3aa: CASSLRRTSGTGANVLTF; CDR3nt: TGTGCCAGCAGCTTAAGGCGAACTAGCGGGACGGGGGCCAACGTCCTGACTTTC
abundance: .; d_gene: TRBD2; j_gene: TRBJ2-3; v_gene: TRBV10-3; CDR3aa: CAIRSSGGGATDTQYF; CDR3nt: TGTGCCATCAGGAGCTCAGGCGGGGGGGCTACAGATACGCAGTATTTT
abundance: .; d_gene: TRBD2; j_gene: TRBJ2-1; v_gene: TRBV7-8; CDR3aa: CASSLPRLAGYNEQFF; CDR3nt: TGTGCCAGCAGCTTACCGCGACTAGCGGGCTACAATGAGCAGTTCTTC
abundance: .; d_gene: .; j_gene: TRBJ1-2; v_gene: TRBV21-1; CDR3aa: CASTPEEVGYTF; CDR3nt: TGTGCCAGCACCCCGGAGGAGGTTGGCTACACCTTC
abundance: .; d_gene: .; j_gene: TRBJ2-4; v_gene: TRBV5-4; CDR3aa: CASSLLQGSLAKNIQYF; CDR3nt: TGTGCCAGCAGCCTACTTCAGGGATCCTTAGCCAAAAACATTCAGTACTTC
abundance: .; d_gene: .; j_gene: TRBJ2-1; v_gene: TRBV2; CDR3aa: CASGNGRGNEQFF; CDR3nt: TGTGCCAGCGGGAACGGCCGAGGCAATGAGCAGTTCTTC
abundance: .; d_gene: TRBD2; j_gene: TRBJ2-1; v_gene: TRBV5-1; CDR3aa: CASRPGLANYNEQFF; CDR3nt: TGCGCCAGCAGGCCTGGACTAGCGAACTACAATGAGCAGTTCTTC
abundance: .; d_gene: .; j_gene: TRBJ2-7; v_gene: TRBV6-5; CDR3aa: CASSSHRPAKYEQYF; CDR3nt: TGTGCCAGCAGTTCTCACCGTCCCGCTAAATACGAGCAGTACTTC
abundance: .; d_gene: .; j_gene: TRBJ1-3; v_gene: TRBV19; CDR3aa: CASSIDTRNTIYF; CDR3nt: TGTGCCAGTAGTATTGACACAAGAAACACCATATATTTT
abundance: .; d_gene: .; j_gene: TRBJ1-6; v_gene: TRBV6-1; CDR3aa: CASSGPAGWDSPLHF; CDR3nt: TGTGCCAGCAGTGGGCCAGCAGGTTGGGATTCACCCCTCCACTTT
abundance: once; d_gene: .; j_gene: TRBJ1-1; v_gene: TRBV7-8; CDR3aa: CASSLGGGTEAFF; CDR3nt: TGTGCCAGCAGCTTAGGGGGTGGCACTGAAGCTTTCTTT
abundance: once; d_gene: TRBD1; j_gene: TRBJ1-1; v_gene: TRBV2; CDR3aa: CASQGARMNTEAFF; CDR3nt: TGTGCCAGCCAGGGGGCGCGAATGAACACTGAAGCTTTCTTT
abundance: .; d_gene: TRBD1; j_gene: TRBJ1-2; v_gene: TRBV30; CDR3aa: CAWSVRTGYGYTF; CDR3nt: TGTGCCTGGAGTGTACGGACAGGCTATGGCTACACCTTC
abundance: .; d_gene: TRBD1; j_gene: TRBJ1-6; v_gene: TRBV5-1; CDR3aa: CASSDRTGTNSPLHF; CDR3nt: TGCGCCAGCAGCGATAGGACAGGGACTAATTCACCCCTCCACTTT
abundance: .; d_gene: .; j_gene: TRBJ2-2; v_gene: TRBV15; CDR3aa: CATSRDFGASDTGELFF; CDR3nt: TGTGCCACCAGCAGAGATTTCGGGGCTTCAGACACCGGGGAGCTGTTTTTT
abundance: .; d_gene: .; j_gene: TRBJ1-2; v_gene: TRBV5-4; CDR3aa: CASSLDGVGYTF; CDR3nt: TGTGCCAGCAGCTTGGACGGAGTTGGCTACACCTTC
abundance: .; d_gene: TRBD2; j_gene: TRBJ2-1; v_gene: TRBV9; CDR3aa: CASSPGTSPRYEQFF; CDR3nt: TGTGCCAGCAGCCCCGGGACTAGCCCCCGGTATGAGCAGTTCTTC
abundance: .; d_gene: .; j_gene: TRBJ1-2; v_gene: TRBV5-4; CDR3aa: CASSLPQGFYGYTF; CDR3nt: TGTGCCAGCAGCTTACCACAGGGCTTCTATGGCTACACCTTC